Below, 24 T cell receptor beta chains from the same sample are listed, as sequenced in a study of blood T cell repertoires in COVID-19. Profiling relied on immunoSEQ multiplex PCR, and the TCRdb table lists in-frame clones only, not all of them. The profile covers some 460,000 clones, with approximately 90% appearing a single time and over 4% taken by the ten largest. The sequenced sample was peripheral blood. These receptors were taken from a woman aged 25 to 39 with acute or convalescent COVID-19.

This sequence joins TRBV5-1 and TRBJ1-2; D is possibly TRBD1 (6 bases). The CDR3 runs 13 residues. Germline-derived CDR1 and CDR2 are SGHRS and YFSETQ. Trimming took off 6 bases at V and 8 bases at J, with 17 bases between the two ends. CDR3 DNA sequence: TGCGCCAGCACCCCGCAGGGGATGGGGGGCTACACCTTC. It is translated as CASTPQGMGGYTF. The full variable domain, in which reference TRBV5-1 and TRBJ1-2 provide the parts outside the CDR3, is KAGVTQTPRYLIKTRGQQVTLSCSPISGHRSVSWYQQTPGQGLQFLFEYFSETQRNKGNFPGRFSGRQFSNSRSEMNVSTLELGDSALYLCASTPQGMGGYTFGSGTRLTVV.

The V and J genes are TRBV7-9 and TRBJ2-1; D may be TRBD2 (6 bases). The CDR3 sequence is 12 residues long. The V gene lost 5 bases and the J gene lost 6 bases, with 8 bases spanning the gap. The germline V gene has CDR1 SEHNR and CDR2 FQNEAQ (reference sequence). The CDR3 DNA reads TGTGCCAGCAGCCGGGACTTCAATGAGCAGTTCTTC. It yields the protein CASSRDFNEQFF.

The V gene is TRBV28, the J gene TRBJ1-4, with 9 bases fitting TRBD1. The germline CDR1 and CDR2 sequences are MDHEN and SYDVKM. CDR3 length: 14 residues. V gave up 6 bases and J gave up 11 bases; unmatched junction bases: 10. The CDR3 nucleotides are TGTGCCAGCAGACCAGACGGGACAGGGTGGAAACTGTTTTTT. Translated: CASRPDGTGWKLFF.

The CDR3 protein is CASSVTLAGGPEETQYF. The CDR3 nucleotides are TGTGCCAGCAGTGTAACTCTAGCGGGGGGTCCAGAAGAGACCCAGTACTTC. This rearrangement joins TRBV25-1 to TRBJ2-5; 11 bases fit TRBD2. The CDR3 is made up of 17 amino acids. The germline V gene encodes CDR1 MGHDK and CDR2 SYGVNS. J was trimmed by 3 bases and V by 4 bases; bases with no gene match: 10.

V and J are TRBV5-4 and TRBJ2-5, with TRBD1 matching over 7 bases. V lost 1 base, J lost 4 bases, and 1 base stayed unmatched. Germline values: CDR1 SGHNT, CDR2 YYREEE (reference sequence). This CDR3 is built from 13 residues. DNA for the CDR3: TGTGCCAGCAGCTTGTCAGGGGGAGAGACCCAGTACTTC. Its translation: CASSLSGGETQYF.

The rearrangement joins TRBV7-9 to TRBJ2-5; TRBD2 is a possible D gene (5 bases). Looked up from germline, CDR1 is SEHNR and CDR2 is FQNEAQ (reference sequence). The germline V and J ends were trimmed by 7 bases and 5 bases, with 11 bases remaining between them. The CDR3 consists of 12 residues. The CDR3 nucleotides are TGTGCCAGCACTGGGAGTACGGAGACCCAGTACTTC. Translation gives CASTGSTETQYF.

The V and J genes are TRBV12-3 or TRBV12-4 and TRBJ2-3, with D perhaps matching TRBD1 (6 bases). CDR3 length: 13 amino acids. V was cut by 6 bases and J by 5 bases, with 12 bases left in between. The CDR3 loop is CASSRQAGDTQYF. CDR3 sequence (DNA): TGTGCCAGCAGCCGACAGGCGGGAGATACGCAGTATTTT.

There are a few counts of this clone. The chain combines TRBV11-2 with TRBJ2-7; tentative D call: TRBD2 (5 bases). The CDR3 covers 15 residues. The germline CDR1 and CDR2 sequences are SGHAT and FQNNGV. V shed 5 bases and J shed 1 base, with 15 bases lying between them. CDR3 DNA sequence: TGTGCCAGCAGCCCCCGGGATGTTTTGTCCTACGAGCAGTACTTC. This codes for CASSPRDVLSYEQYF.

This chain joins TRBV11-2 and TRBJ1-1; 7 bases align to TRBD1. This CDR3 is built from 16 residues. Trimming at V came to 5 bases and at J to 5 bases, leaving 14 bases not matched to a gene. CDR1 and CDR2 from the germline V gene are SGHAT and FQNNGV. CDR3 sequence reads: CASSPGSFRGITEAFF. DNA of the CDR3: TGTGCCAGCAGCCCCGGCTCTTTCAGGGGGATAACTGAAGCTTTCTTT.

The chain uses TRBV10-3 and TRBJ2-7; D possibly corresponds to TRBD1 (6 bases). This CDR3 contains 11 residues. CDR1 and CDR2 from the germline V gene are ENHRY and SYGVKD. V was clipped by 8 bases and J by 3 bases, with 8 bases between them. The CDR3 sequence: CAIQQGYEQYF. The CDR3 coding sequence is TGTGCCATCCAACAGGGCTACGAGCAGTACTTC.

V usage is TRBV5-1 and J usage is TRBJ2-1; perhaps TRBD1 as D (6 bases). This CDR3 region has 14 residues. The V gene's germline CDR1 is SGHRS and CDR2 YFSETQ. Trimming removed 10 bases from V and 2 bases from J, with 16 bases in between. Here the CDR3 DNA reads TGCGCCTGTGAACAGGGATACGCCTACAATGAGCAGTTCTTC. Translation gives CACEQGYAYNEQFF.

The chain joins TRBV11-2 to TRBJ2-3; 9 bases fit TRBD2. CDR3 size: 16 residues. Germline V gives CDR1 SGHAT, CDR2 FQNNGV. V gave up 1 base and J gave up 3 bases; unmatched junction bases: 5. Here the CDR3 DNA reads TGTGCCAGCAGCTTAGCGGGCGGGGGGGTGACAGATACGCAGTATTTT. Protein sequence: CASSLAGGGVTDTQYF.

CDR3 bases: TGTGCCAGCAGCGCAGATACCTACAATGAGCAGTTCTTC. This translates into CASSADTYNEQFF. The gene calls are TRBV9 and TRBJ2-1, with no clear D. V was pared by 3 bases and J by 2 bases, with 6 bases between. The V gene's germline CDR1 is SGDLS and CDR2 YYNGEE. The CDR3 contains 13 residues.

The chain has TRBV10-3 and TRBJ2-6; the D gene is possibly TRBD1 (6 bases). The CDR3 loop spans 14 amino acids. Germline loops: CDR1 ENHRY, CDR2 SYGVKD. The germline V and J ends were trimmed by 10 bases and 3 bases, with 13 bases remaining between them. DNA for the CDR3: TGTGCCACCCTGAGGGGACATGGGGCCAACGTCCTGACTTTC. This codes for CATLRGHGANVLTF.

CDR3 amino acids: CAWVVNTEAFF. For the CDR3, the DNA is TGTGCCTGGGTCGTCAACACTGAAGCTTTCTTT. This chain links TRBV30 with TRBJ1-1, with unresolved D. The germline gives CDR1 GTSNPN, CDR2 SVGIG (reference sequence). CDR3 size: 11 residues. V dropped 5 bases and J dropped 2 bases, with 6 bases sitting between them.

The gene calls are TRBV30 and TRBJ2-5, with a possible D match to TRBD1 (5 bases). The CDR3 sequence is 14 residues long. Per germline, CDR1 GTSNPN and CDR2 SVGIG (reference sequence). V gave up 0 bases and J gave up 4 bases, with 12 bases separating them. The CDR3 sequence: CAWSVRAGRETQYF. CDR3 nucleotides: TGTGCCTGGAGTGTACGGGCAGGGCGAGAGACCCAGTACTTC.

A few counts support this clone. This sequence joins TRBV19 and TRBJ1-5, with D hard to call. There are 15 residues in the CDR3. With 7 bases removed from V and 4 bases from J, the gap between germline ends came to 17 bases. CDR1 is LNHDA and CDR2 is SQIVND in the germline V gene (reference sequence). The CDR3 reads CASTTPDGRNQPQHF. The CDR3 DNA follows: TGTGCCAGTACCACTCCTGATGGTCGGAATCAGCCCCAGCATTTT.

The chain is built from TRBV4-1 and TRBJ1-6, with TRBD1 identical over 8 bases. The germline V gene has CDR1 MGHRA and CDR2 YSYEKL. This CDR3 is built from 14 residues. The J segment lost 8 bases and the V segment lost 4 bases, leaving 4 bases of the junction unmatched. CDR3 in DNA: TGCGCCAGCAGCCCAACGACAGGGGATTCACCCCTCCACTTT. Its protein is CASSPTTGDSPLHF.

CDR3 nucleotide sequence: TGTGCCAGCAGTTTAGGGACTAGCGGGGCTAGCACAGATACGCAGTATTTT. Residues: CASSLGTSGASTDTQYF. V usage is TRBV27 and J usage is TRBJ2-3; TRBD2 agrees at 13 bases. In germline, CDR1 is MNHEY, CDR2 SMNVEV (reference sequence). CDR3 length: 17 amino acids. Unmatched junction bases numbered 2, after V lost 2 bases and J lost 0 bases.

CDR3 amino acids: CASSDNQGEIIGPNYGYTF. Written as DNA, the CDR3 is TGTGCCAGCAGTGACAATCAGGGGGAAATTATCGGGCCTAACTATGGCTACACCTTC. The V and J genes are TRBV6-4 and TRBJ1-2; TRBD1 matches 7 bases. V lost 2 bases to trimming and J lost 0 bases; unmatched junction nucleotides: 15. Germline V gene lookup returns CDR1 MRHNA and CDR2 SNTAGT. CDR3 length: 19 residues.

V is TRBV2 and J is TRBJ2-7; tentatively, D is TRBD1 (6 bases). V shed 7 bases and J shed 4 bases, with 23 bases lying between them. The CDR3 sequence is 16 residues long. Germline V gives CDR1 SNHLY, CDR2 FYNNEI. In DNA, the CDR3 is TGTGCCAGCATCAACGCCGTTCCGACAGGTGTATACGAGCAGTACTTC. Translating it yields CASINAVPTGVYEQYF.

This chain joins TRBV3-1 (or the pseudogene TRBV3-2) and TRBJ2-2; 8 bases map to TRBD2. CDR1 and CDR2 from the germline V gene are LGHDT and YNNKEL (reference sequence). V gave up 4 bases and J gave up 4 bases; unmatched junction bases: 8. This CDR3 has 16 residues. The DNA of the CDR3 is TGTGCCAGCAGCCCCCATGAGCGGGGGATCACCGGGGAGCTGTTTTTT. This translates into CASSPHERGITGELFF.

The chain combines TRBV15 with TRBJ1-1; the D is unclear. In germline, CDR1 is LNHNV, CDR2 YYDKDF (reference sequence). This CDR3 has 14 residues. V lost 4 bases and J lost 1, with 10 bases in between. The CDR3 DNA is TGTGCCACCAGCATTAAGACGGGGAACACTGAAGCTTTCTTT. Its translation: CATSIKTGNTEAFF.

The CDR3 is CATSRDVAGITEAFF. The CDR3 nucleotides are TGTGCCACCAGCAGAGACGTTGCGGGGATTACTGAAGCTTTCTTT. This chain connects TRBV15 to TRBJ1-1; D is unclear. Looked up from germline, CDR1 is LNHNV and CDR2 is YYDKDF (reference sequence). This CDR3 is built from 15 residues. The V end was cut by 0 bases, the J end by 5 bases, with 13 bases between.